One sample yielded the 2 T cell receptor beta chains listed below, sequenced in a study of blood T cells in healthy people across ages. Through a sample-barcoded 5' primer and a J-beta primer mix, a second PCR was run for 7 to 11 cycles. TCRdb ran MiXCR on the 5' RACE reads and lists one entry per CDR3 protein. The repertoire holds hundreds of thousands of distinct CDR3 sequences, with 58% as singletons. Input material: blood. The receptors shown here come from a man aged 25-45 years in good health.

This clonotype was counted ten times or more. The chain has TRBV7-2 and TRBJ1-2, with a tentative D call TRBD1 (6 bases). CDR1 and CDR2 (germline): SGHTA, FQGNSA. Between the trimmed V and J ends, which lost 0 bases and 4 bases, there was a span of 9 bases. This CDR3 is 14 amino acids long. The CDR3 DNA reads as TGTGCCAGCAGCTTAGCACAGGGCAGCTATGGCTACACCTTC. Translating gives CASSLAQGSYGYTF.

This clonotype was detected only a few times. The genes are TRBV29-1 and TRBJ2-3; D may be TRBD1 (5 bases). Germline-derived CDR1 and CDR2 are SQVTM and ANQGSEA. The CDR3 totals 11 residues. CDR3 residues: CSGAPTDTQYF. CDR3 DNA sequence: TGCAGTGGGGCACCCACAGATACGCAGTATTTT.